This entry is about one T cell receptor beta chain. In this sample, this clone turned up many times. No antigen is known for it. This could be a read error, since a much larger clone is one nucleotide away. It is likely a read error, because the conserved phenylalanine at the end of the CDR3 is missing. This sample was included in a study of metastatic and nonmetastatic thyroid tumors (TCRdb year 2020). Regarding the complete study: Repertoires from peripheral blood and from tumor or nodule tissue samples of malignant and benign thyroid patients were compared. General findings and caveats noted by the study authors: In both blood and tumor samples, malignant tumors were reported to have significantly higher TCR beta diversity than benign nodules.

Library creation used PCR. The sequencer was an Illumina HiSeq 4000. High-throughput sequencing was used to profile the TCR beta-chain CDR3 region of each patient. The paper's processing steps were these. The researchers built a classifier to tell apart papillary thyroid cancer patients with distant metastasis, based on CDR3 differences among clinicopathological groups. Repertoire diversity was assessed with the Shannon index, and tumor-blood repertoire similarity with the Morisita-Horn index. Starting from the raw public reads, TCRdb applied fastp trimming at Q25, assembled clones with MiXCR and retained in-frame beta chains. The V and J calls here are based on TCRdb, not the publication. The table for this sample lists tens of thousands of clones; 12% of them were counted only once. The ten largest clones represent about 6% of the sample. The CDR3 extends over 16 residues, inclusive of both ends. Only CDR3 DNA is held: 48 bases, read in frame from base 1. Sequences MGHRA (CDR1) and YSYEKL (CDR2) are obtained from the germline V gene. Relative to germline, V is 4 bases shorter and J is 4 bases shorter, with 20 bases between their ends.

No treatment had been received by any patient before thyroid surgery. The study retrospectively analysed patient clinical samples collected from the early 2010s to the late 2010s using T-cell receptor beta sequencing. The receptor comes from a male donor with papillary thyroid cancer or a benign thyroid nodule (not recorded which). Some clones in this sample may be carry-over from other donors' samples. The V gene is TRBV4-1 and the J gene is TRBJ2-7; perhaps TRBD2 is the D gene, with 6 bases matching. What was sequenced was blood. This receptor has the CDR3 CASSLGGALGAYEQYL. The DNA reads as follows: TGCGCCAGCAGCCTCGGGGGTGCGTTAGGGGCGTACGAGCAGTACCTC.